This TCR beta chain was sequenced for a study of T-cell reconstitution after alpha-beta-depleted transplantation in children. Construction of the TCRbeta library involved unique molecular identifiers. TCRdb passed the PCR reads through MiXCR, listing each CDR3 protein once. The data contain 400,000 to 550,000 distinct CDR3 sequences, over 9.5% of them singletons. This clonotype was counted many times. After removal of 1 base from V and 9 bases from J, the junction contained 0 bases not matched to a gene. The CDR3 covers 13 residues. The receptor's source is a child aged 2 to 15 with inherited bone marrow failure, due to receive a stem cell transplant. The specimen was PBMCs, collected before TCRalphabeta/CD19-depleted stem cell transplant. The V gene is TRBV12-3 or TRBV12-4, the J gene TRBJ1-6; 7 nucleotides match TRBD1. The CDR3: CASSLGQGSPLHF. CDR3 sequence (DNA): TGTGCCAGCAGTTTAGGACAGGGTTCACCCCTCCACTTT.